The 29 T cell receptor beta chains below all came from one sample that was sequenced in a study of lymphopenia after photon versus proton radiotherapy. The protocol was immunoSEQ multiplex PCR, while the TCRdb copy is restricted to in-frame clones and leaves out a portion. The sample has about 65,000 clones, over 70% seen once. The material sequenced was peripheral blood, taken from a patient treated with proton-based radiotherapy. Receptor source: a man aged 80 or over with esophageal cancer.

The chain joins TRBV13 to TRBJ2-2, with D unresolved. The length of the CDR3 is 16 residues. V lost 0 bases and J 2 bases, leaving 10 bases between the germline ends. Germline V gene sequence: CDR1 PRHDT, CDR2 FYEKMQ (reference sequence). CDR3 protein: CASSLGGLRNTGELFF. CDR3 nucleotide sequence: TGTGCCAGCAGCTTAGGAGGGTTACGTAACACCGGGGAGCTGTTTTTT.

The chain links TRBV18 to TRBJ2-7; D is perhaps TRBD1 or TRBD2 (6 bases each). CDR1 and CDR2 from the germline V gene are KGHSH and LQKENI. The V end was cut by 6 bases, the J end by 2 bases, with 14 bases between. CDR3 size: 14 residues. The CDR3: CASSPSGAPYEQYF. CDR3 bases: TGTGCCAGCTCCCCCTCGGGGGCCCCCTACGAGCAGTACTTC.

The rearrangement links TRBV11-2 to TRBJ2-2; D gene unclear. The CDR3 loop spans 13 amino acids. Between the trimmed V and J ends, which lost 4 bases and 3 bases, there was a span of 6 bases. Germline CDR1 and CDR2: SGHAT and FQNNGV. The CDR3 is CASSWSHTGELFF. CDR3 DNA: TGTGCCAGCAGCTGGTCGCACACCGGGGAGCTGTTTTTT.

The chain joins TRBV7-2 to TRBJ2-3; 10 bases map to TRBD2. The CDR3 has 14 residues. Germline lookup yields CDR1 SGHTA and CDR2 FQGNSA. The V and J ends lost 5 bases and 4 bases, in that order; junction bases with no gene match: 3. In DNA, the CDR3 is TGTGCCAGCAGCCAGCGGGAGGGATCAGATACGCAGTATTTT. It translates to CASSQREGSDTQYF.

The V gene is TRBV4-3, the J gene TRBJ2-7; the match to TRBD2 covers 8 bases. The junction had 3 bases not matched to a gene; V was cut back by 4 bases and J by 1 base. CDR3 length: 14 amino acids. Looked up from germline, CDR1 is LGHNA and CDR2 is YSLEER. The CDR3 is CASSLASGSYEQYF. DNA for the CDR3: TGCGCCAGCAGCCTCGCTAGCGGGTCCTACGAGCAGTACTTC.

The J gene is TRBJ1-1, the V gene TRBV30; no firm D call. Looked up from germline, CDR1 is GTSNPN and CDR2 is SVGIG (reference sequence). V gave up 3 bases and J gave up 6 bases, with 14 bases separating them. This CDR3 has 13 residues. The CDR3 DNA reads as TGTGCCTGGAGGGCGGGTCAGGTAGCTGAAGCTTTCTTT. Protein: CAWRAGQVAEAFF.

The chain carries TRBV5-8 and TRBJ1-1; D gene uncertain. This CDR3 is built from 12 residues. CDR1 and CDR2 (germline): SGHTS, YDEGEE. Trimming removed 6 bases from V and 10 bases from J, with 16 bases in between. The chain's CDR3 is CASIDGMNRAFF. The CDR3 coding sequence is TGTGCCAGCATCGATGGCATGAATCGAGCTTTCTTT.

The rearrangement links TRBV6-5 to TRBJ1-2; D perhaps matches TRBD1 (5 bases). Trimming pared 0 bases from V and 8 bases from J, leaving 19 bases between. Germline CDR1 and CDR2: MNHEY and SVGAGI. The CDR3 is 16 amino acids. CDR3 in DNA: TGTGCCAGCAGTTACTCCACAGGCTTGGGCGGGGGAGGCTACACCTTC. Amino acids: CASSYSTGLGGGGYTF.

The genes are TRBV5-4 and TRBJ1-6; D might be TRBD1 (5 bases). V dropped 4 bases and J dropped 6 bases, with 11 bases sitting between them. The CDR3 runs to 14 residues. Germline loops: CDR1 SGHNT, CDR2 YYREEE (reference sequence). In DNA, the CDR3 is TGTGCCAGCAGCCGGGACGGTACTAATTCACCCCTCCACTTT. As protein: CASSRDGTNSPLHF.

The chain carries TRBV6-5 and TRBJ2-7; D might be TRBD2 (5 bases). The CDR3 is 15 residues long. V was cut by 0 bases and J by 2 bases, with 11 bases left in between. Germline V gene data show CDR1 as MNHEY and CDR2 as SVGAGI. The CDR3 loop reads CASSYSSGSPYEQYF. In DNA form, the CDR3 reads TGTGCCAGCAGTTACTCTTCGGGATCTCCCTACGAGCAGTACTTC.

The J gene is TRBJ1-1, the V gene TRBV20-1, with 7 positions matching TRBD1. The CDR3 is 11 residues long. CDR1 is DFQATT, CDR2 SNEGSKA, per germline (reference sequence). The V segment lost 7 bases and the J segment 3 bases; nucleotides outside the gene matches: 2. CDR3 bases: TGCAGTGTCCAGGGGGACACTGAAGCTTTCTTT. Its translation is CSVQGDTEAFF.

V gene TRBV18 combines with J gene TRBJ1-4; D may be TRBD1 (5 bases). The CDR3 is made up of 15 amino acids. The V gene lost 6 bases and the J gene lost 3 bases, with 14 bases spanning the gap. Germline assignment: CDR1 KGHSH and CDR2 LQKENI. DNA of the CDR3: TGTGCCAGCTCGGACACATCAGTCCCTAATGAAAAACTGTTTTTT. It specifies CASSDTSVPNEKLFF. Filled out from reference TRBV18 and TRBJ1-4, the complete variable domain reads NAGVMQNPRHLVRRRGQEARLRCSPMKGHSHVYWYRQLPEEGLKFMVYLQKENIIDESGMPKERFSAEFPKEGPSILRIQQVVRGDSAAYFCASSDTSVPNEKLFFGSGTQLSVL.

The V and J genes are TRBV18 and TRBJ1-1; 9 bases fit TRBD1. The V gene's germline CDR1 is KGHSH and CDR2 LQKENI. The V and J ends lost 3 bases and 0 bases, in that order; junction bases with no gene match: 8. The CDR3 has 17 amino acids. The CDR3 bases are TGTGCCAGCTCACCGGGAACGGGGACAGGGATGAACACTGAAGCTTTCTTT. It translates to CASSPGTGTGMNTEAFF. The variable domain in full, with the rest retrieved from reference TRBV18 and TRBJ1-1, is NAGVMQNPRHLVRRRGQEARLRCSPMKGHSHVYWYRQLPEEGLKFMVYLQKENIIDESGMPKERFSAEFPKEGPSILRIQQVVRGDSAAYFCASSPGTGTGMNTEAFFGQGTRLTVV.

The rearrangement links TRBV10-3 to TRBJ1-5; 7 bases align to TRBD1. This CDR3 is built from 13 residues. The J segment lost 2 bases and the V segment lost 6 bases, leaving 1 base of the junction unmatched. Germline V CDR1 and CDR2: ENHRY, SYGVKD. In DNA form, the CDR3 reads TGTGCCATCAGAGGGGGCGGCAATCAGCCCCAGCATTTT. This encodes CAIRGGGNQPQHF.

The chain combines TRBV5-4 with TRBJ2-3; no definite D call. The CDR3 has 15 amino acids. Germline lookup yields CDR1 SGHNT and CDR2 YYREEE (reference sequence). The V end was cut by 2 bases, the J end by 4 bases, with 14 bases between. CDR3 region: CASSFKGSAADTQYF. The CDR3 region has the DNA TGTGCCAGCAGCTTCAAGGGATCCGCGGCAGATACGCAGTATTTT.

The genes are TRBV5-1 and TRBJ2-7; TRBD1 matches 9 bases. V lost 2 bases to trimming and J lost 4 bases; unmatched junction nucleotides: 4. The CDR3 runs to 14 residues. Germline CDR1 SGHRS, CDR2 YFSETQ. In DNA, the CDR3 is TGCGCCAGCAGCTTAGGGACAGGGAAATACGAGCAGTACTTC. The encoded protein is CASSLGTGKYEQYF.

The genes are TRBV5-4 and TRBJ2-1; D might be TRBD1 (6 bases). CDR1 and CDR2 (germline): SGHNT, YYREEE (reference sequence). The CDR3 sequence is 15 residues long. Trimming cost V 4 bases and J 10 bases, with 21 bases left between them. CDR3 residues: CASSTQTGGLPEQFF. DNA of the CDR3: TGTGCCAGCAGCACACAGACAGGCGGACTCCCCGAGCAGTTCTTC.

The rearrangement uses TRBV5-1 and TRBJ2-5; a weak D match, TRBD2 (6 bases). Trimming removed 0 bases at V and 2 bases at J, with 11 bases between. The V gene's germline CDR1 is SGHRS and CDR2 YFSETQ. This CDR3 contains 15 residues. The CDR3 bases are TGCGCCAGCAGCTTGGGGAGGGGCGTTCAAGAGACCCAGTACTTC. Protein sequence: CASSLGRGVQETQYF.

The rearrangement joins TRBV5-8 to TRBJ1-1; 9 nucleotides agree with TRBD1. V was clipped by 1 base and J by 9 bases; unmatched bases: 4. Germline CDR1 and CDR2: SGHTS and YDEGEE. This CDR3 is 13 amino acids long. The CDR3 region has the DNA TGTGCCAGCAGCTTGCCTGGGACAGGGCAAGCTTTCTTT. Translated: CASSLPGTGQAFF.

V is TRBV25-1 and J is TRBJ2-3; D assignment may be TRBD1 or TRBD2 (5 bases each). The length of the CDR3 is 15 residues. Trimming took off 2 bases at V and 5 bases at J, with 14 bases between the two ends. Germline V gene lookup returns CDR1 MGHDK and CDR2 SYGVNS. CDR3 DNA: TGTGCCAGCAGTGAACCGAGGGGCGTTGAAGATACGCAGTATTTT. Protein sequence: CASSEPRGVEDTQYF.

The chain is built from TRBV5-1 and TRBJ2-2; D unclear. Germline lookup yields CDR1 SGHRS and CDR2 YFSETQ. Deletions cut 3 bases from V and 6 bases from J, with 18 bases between. CDR3 length: 16 residues. The CDR3 protein is CASSWIGAAFAGELFF. For the CDR3, the DNA is TGCGCCAGCAGCTGGATAGGTGCTGCCTTCGCCGGGGAGCTGTTTTTT.

This chain links TRBV18 with TRBJ1-2; 8 bases agree with TRBD1. The CDR3 runs 15 residues. Germline CDR1 is KGHSH and CDR2 is LQKENI. The J segment lost 2 bases and the V segment lost 3 bases, leaving 5 bases of the junction unmatched. Here the CDR3 DNA reads TGTGCCAGCTCACCGGGACAGGCCCTAAACTATGGCTACACCTTC. Residues: CASSPGQALNYGYTF.

The rearrangement uses TRBV5-1 and TRBJ2-5, with TRBD1 matching 7 bases. Germline loops: CDR1 SGHRS, CDR2 YFSETQ. The CDR3 runs 16 residues. J gave up 1 base and V 0 bases, and 6 bases lay outside the gene matches. The CDR3 spells CASSLELGQLQETQYF. The CDR3, as DNA: TGCGCCAGCAGCTTGGAGCTGGGACAGCTCCAAGAGACCCAGTACTTC.

In its sample, this clone ranks as medium-sized. The V and J genes are TRBV27 and TRBJ1-1; TRBD1 matches 8 bases. Trimming at V came to 4 bases and at J to 2 bases, leaving 3 bases not matched to a gene. The germline V gene has CDR1 MNHEY and CDR2 SMNVEV (reference sequence). The CDR3 is 14 amino acids. CDR3 protein: CASSWTGYNTEAFF. The CDR3, as DNA: TGTGCCAGCAGTTGGACAGGGTACAACACTGAAGCTTTCTTT.

The chain combines TRBV6-1 with TRBJ2-7; a weak D match, TRBD2 (5 bases). From germline, CDR1 is MNHNS and CDR2 SASEGT. The length of the CDR3 is 14 residues. Trimming shortened V by 5 bases and J by 13 bases, and 24 bases separated the two germline ends. CDR3: CASSIEGVGGSTYF. In DNA form, the CDR3 reads TGTGCCAGCAGTATTGAAGGTGTCGGAGGATCGACTTACTTC.

This clone is a singleton in its sample. The gene calls are TRBV7-9 and TRBJ2-7, with no clear D. CDR1 is SEHNR, CDR2 FQNEAQ, per germline (reference sequence). The CDR3 extends over 14 amino acids. V lost 0 bases and J 2 bases, leaving 8 bases between the germline ends. The CDR3 is CASSLARIPYEQYF. CDR3 sequence (DNA): TGTGCCAGCAGCTTAGCCAGGATACCCTACGAGCAGTACTTC.

The gene calls are TRBV27 and TRBJ2-7; 12 nucleotides align to TRBD2. Germline V gives CDR1 MNHEY, CDR2 SMNVEV (reference sequence). This CDR3 contains 17 residues. V lost 2 bases to trimming and J lost 3 bases; unmatched junction nucleotides: 8. The CDR3, as DNA: TGTGCCAGCAGTTTACGGTGGACTAGCGGGAAAGTCTACGAGCAGTACTTC. Translation gives CASSLRWTSGKVYEQYF.

This clone showed up just once. The V call is TRBV7-3, the J call TRBJ2-2, with D possibly matching TRBD1 (5 bases). Germline assignment: CDR1 SGHTA and CDR2 FQGTGA. The CDR3 consists of 14 residues. V shed 1 base and J shed 3 bases, with 6 bases lying between them. In nucleotides, the CDR3 is TGTGCCAGCAGCTTAAGGGGCTACACCGGGGAGCTGTTTTTT. Its translation: CASSLRGYTGELFF.

V gene TRBV19 combines with J gene TRBJ2-2, with a tentative D call TRBD1 (6 bases). The V gene's germline CDR1 is LNHDA and CDR2 SQIVND (reference sequence). This CDR3 spans 14 amino acids. Between the trimmed V and J ends, which lost 2 bases and 6 bases, there was a span of 10 bases. CDR3 sequence (DNA): TGTGCCAGTAGTATATCAACAGGGCCCGGGGAGCTGTTTTTT. As protein: CASSISTGPGELFF.